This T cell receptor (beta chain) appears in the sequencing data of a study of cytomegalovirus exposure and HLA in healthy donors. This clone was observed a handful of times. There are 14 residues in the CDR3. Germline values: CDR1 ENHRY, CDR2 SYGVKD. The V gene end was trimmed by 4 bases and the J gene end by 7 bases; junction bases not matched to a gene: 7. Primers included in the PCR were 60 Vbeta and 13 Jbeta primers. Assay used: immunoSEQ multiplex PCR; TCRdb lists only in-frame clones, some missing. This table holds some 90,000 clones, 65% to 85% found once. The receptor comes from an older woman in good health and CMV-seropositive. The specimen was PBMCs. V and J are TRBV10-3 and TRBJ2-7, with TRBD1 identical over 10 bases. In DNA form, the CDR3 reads TGTGCCATCAGTGGAGGGACAGGGGCGTGGGAGCAGTACTTC. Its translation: CAISGGTGAWEQYF.